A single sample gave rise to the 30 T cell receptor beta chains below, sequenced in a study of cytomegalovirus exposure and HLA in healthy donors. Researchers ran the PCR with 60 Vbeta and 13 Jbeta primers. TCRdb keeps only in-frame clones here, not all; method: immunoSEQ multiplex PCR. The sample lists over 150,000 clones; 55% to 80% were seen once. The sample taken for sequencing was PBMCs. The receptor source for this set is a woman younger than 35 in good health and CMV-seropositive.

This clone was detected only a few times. As DNA, the CDR3 is TGTGCCAGCAGCTTATCCGGTTTCAAAGATACGCAGTATTTT. Encoded protein: CASSLSGFKDTQYF. The chain has TRBV7-8 and TRBJ2-3; no clear D. Looked up from germline, CDR1 is SGHVS and CDR2 is FQNEAQ. V was shortened by 2 bases and J by 5 bases, with 11 bases between the two germline ends. The CDR3 sequence is 14 residues long.

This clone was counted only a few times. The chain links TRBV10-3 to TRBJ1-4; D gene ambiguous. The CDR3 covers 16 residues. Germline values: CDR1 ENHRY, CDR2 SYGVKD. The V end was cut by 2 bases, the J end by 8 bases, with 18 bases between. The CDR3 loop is CAISEQGGDLREKLFF. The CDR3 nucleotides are TGTGCCATCAGTGAGCAAGGAGGAGACTTAAGGGAAAAACTGTTTTTT.

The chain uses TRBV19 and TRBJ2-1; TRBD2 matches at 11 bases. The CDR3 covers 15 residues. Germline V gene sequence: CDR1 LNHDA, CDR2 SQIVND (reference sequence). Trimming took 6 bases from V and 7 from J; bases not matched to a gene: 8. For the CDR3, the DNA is TGTGCCAGTAGGGCGACTAGCGGGGCCGGGAATGAGCAGTTCTTC. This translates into CASRATSGAGNEQFF.

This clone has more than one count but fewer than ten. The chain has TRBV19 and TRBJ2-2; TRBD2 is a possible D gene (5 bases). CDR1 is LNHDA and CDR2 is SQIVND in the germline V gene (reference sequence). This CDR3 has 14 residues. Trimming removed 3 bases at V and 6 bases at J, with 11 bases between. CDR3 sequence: CASSITSFAGELFF. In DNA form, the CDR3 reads TGTGCCAGTAGTATCACTAGTTTCGCCGGGGAGCTGTTTTTT.

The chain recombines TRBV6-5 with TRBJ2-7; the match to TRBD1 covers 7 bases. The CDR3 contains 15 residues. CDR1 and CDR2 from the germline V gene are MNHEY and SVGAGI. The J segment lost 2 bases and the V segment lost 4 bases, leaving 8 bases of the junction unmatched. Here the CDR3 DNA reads TGTGCCAGCAGTTCCGGGACAGTAGTAACCTACGAGCAGTACTTC. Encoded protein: CASSSGTVVTYEQYF.

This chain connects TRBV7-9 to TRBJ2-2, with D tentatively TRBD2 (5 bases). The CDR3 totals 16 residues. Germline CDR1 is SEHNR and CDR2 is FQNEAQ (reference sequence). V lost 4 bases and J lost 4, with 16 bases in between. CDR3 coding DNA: TGTGCCAGCAGCTCGTCGCGGGCTAGGCGCACCGGGGAGCTGTTTTTT. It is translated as CASSSSRARRTGELFF.

The CDR3 nucleotides are TGCGCCAGCAGCTTGGGGGGGGATCCGGGCGAGCAGTACTTC. It codes for CASSLGGDPGEQYF. The chain joins TRBV5-1 to TRBJ2-7, with a possible D match to TRBD2 (6 bases). CDR1 and CDR2 from the germline V gene are SGHRS and YFSETQ. The CDR3 is made up of 14 amino acids. Trimming took off 0 bases at V and 6 bases at J, with 13 bases between the two ends.

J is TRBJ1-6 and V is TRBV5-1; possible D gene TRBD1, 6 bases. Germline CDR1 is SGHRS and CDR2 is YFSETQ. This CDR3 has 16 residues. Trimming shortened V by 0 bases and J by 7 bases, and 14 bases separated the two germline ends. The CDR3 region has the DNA TGCGCCAGCAGCTTGGAGGGGGGGACAATAAATTCACCCCTCCACTTT. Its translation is CASSLEGGTINSPLHF.

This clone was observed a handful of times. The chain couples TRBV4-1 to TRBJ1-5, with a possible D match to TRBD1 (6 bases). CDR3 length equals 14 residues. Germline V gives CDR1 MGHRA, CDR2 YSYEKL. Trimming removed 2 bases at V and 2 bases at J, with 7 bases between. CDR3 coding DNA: TGCGCCAGCAGCCAACCAGGGGGCAATCAGCCCCAGCATTTT. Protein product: CASSQPGGNQPQHF.

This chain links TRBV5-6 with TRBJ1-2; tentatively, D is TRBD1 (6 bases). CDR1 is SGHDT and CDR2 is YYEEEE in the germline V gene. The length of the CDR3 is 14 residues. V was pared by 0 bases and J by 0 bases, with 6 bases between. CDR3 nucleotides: TGTGCCAGCAGCTTGGGGACAGCTAACTATGGCTACACCTTC. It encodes CASSLGTANYGYTF. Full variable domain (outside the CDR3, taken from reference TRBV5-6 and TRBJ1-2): DAGVTQSPTHLIKTRGQQVTLRCSPKSGHDTVSWYQQALGQGPQFIFQYYEEEERQRGNFPDRFSGHQFPNYSSELNVNALLLGDSALYLCASSLGTANYGYTFGSGTRLTVV.

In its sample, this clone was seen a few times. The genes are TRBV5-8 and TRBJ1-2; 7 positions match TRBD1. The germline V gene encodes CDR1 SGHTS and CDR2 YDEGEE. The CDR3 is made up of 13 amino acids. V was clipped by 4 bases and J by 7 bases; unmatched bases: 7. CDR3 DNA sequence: TGTGCCAGCAGCATAAGACAGGGCGGTGGCTACACCTTC. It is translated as CASSIRQGGGYTF.

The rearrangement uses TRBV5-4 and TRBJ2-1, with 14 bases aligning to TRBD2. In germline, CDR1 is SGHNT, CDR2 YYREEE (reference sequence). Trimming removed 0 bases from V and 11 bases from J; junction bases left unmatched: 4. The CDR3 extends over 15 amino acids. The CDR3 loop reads CASSLGLAGGPQQFF. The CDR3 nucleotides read TGTGCCAGCAGCTTGGGACTAGCGGGAGGGCCGCAGCAGTTCTTC. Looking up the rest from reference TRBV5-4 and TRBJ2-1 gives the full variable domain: ETGVTQSPTHLIKTRGQQVTLRCSSQSGHNTVSWYQQALGQGPQFIFQYYREEENGRGNFPPRFSGLQFPNYSSELNVNALELDDSALYLCASSLGLAGGPQQFFGPGTRLTVL.

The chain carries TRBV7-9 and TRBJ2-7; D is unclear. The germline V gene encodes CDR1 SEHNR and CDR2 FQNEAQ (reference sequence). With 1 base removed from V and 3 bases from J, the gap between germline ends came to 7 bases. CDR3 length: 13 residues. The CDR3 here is CASSLVGVYEQYF. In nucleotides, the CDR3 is TGTGCCAGCAGCTTAGTTGGAGTCTACGAGCAGTACTTC. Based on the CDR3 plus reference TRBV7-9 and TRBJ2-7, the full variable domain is DTGVSQNPRHKITKRGQNVTFRCDPISEHNRLYWYRQTLGQGPEFLTYFQNEAQLEKSRLLSDRFSAERPKGSFSTLEIQRTEQGDSAMYLCASSLVGVYEQYFGPGTRLTVT.

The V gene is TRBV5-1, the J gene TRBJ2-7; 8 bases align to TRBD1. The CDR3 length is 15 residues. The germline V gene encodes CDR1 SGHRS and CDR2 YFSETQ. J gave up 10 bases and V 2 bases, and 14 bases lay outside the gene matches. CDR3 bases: TGCGCCAGCAGCTTAGACAGGGGCGGACGAGGGCTACAGTACTTC. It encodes CASSLDRGGRGLQYF. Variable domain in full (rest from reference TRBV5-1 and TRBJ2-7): KAGVTQTPRYLIKTRGQQVTLSCSPISGHRSVSWYQQTPGQGLQFLFEYFSETQRNKGNFPGRFSGRQFSNSRSEMNVSTLELGDSALYLCASSLDRGGRGLQYFGPGTRLTVT.

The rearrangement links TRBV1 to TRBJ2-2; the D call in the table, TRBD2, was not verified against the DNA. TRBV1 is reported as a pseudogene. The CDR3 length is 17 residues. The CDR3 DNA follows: TGCACCAGCAGCCAAGGCGACGGGGGGGCAAACACCGGGGAGCTGTTTTTT. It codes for CTSSQGDGGANTGELFF.

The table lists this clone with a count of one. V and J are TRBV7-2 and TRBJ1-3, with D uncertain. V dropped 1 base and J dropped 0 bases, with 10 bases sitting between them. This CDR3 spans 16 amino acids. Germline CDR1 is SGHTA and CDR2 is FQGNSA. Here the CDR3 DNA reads TGTGCCAGCAGCTTAGATTACGGGAACTCTGGAAACACCATATATTTT. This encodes CASSLDYGNSGNTIYF.

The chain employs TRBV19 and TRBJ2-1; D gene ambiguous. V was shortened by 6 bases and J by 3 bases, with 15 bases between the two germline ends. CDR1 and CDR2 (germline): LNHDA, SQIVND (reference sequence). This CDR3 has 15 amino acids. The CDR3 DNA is TGTGCCAGTAGCCCTTACGAGGTCAGCTACAATGAGCAGTTCTTC. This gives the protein CASSPYEVSYNEQFF.

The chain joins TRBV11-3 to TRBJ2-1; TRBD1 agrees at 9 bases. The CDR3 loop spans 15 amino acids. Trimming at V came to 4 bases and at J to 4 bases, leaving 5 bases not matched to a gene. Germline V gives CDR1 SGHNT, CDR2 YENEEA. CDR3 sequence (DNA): TGTGCCAGCAGCTACTCAGGGACAGGGTACAATGAGCAGTTCTTC. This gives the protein CASSYSGTGYNEQFF. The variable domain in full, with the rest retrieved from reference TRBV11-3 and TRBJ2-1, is EAGVVQSPRYKIIEKKQPVAFWCNPISGHNTLYWYLQNLGQGPELLIRYENEEAVDDSQLPKDRFSAERLKGVDSTLKIQPAELGDSAVYLCASSYSGTGYNEQFFGPGTRLTVL.

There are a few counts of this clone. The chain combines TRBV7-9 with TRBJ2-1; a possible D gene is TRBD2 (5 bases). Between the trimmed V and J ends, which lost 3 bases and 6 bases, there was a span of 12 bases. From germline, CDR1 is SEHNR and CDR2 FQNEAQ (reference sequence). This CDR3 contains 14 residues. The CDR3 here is CASSFKGGGNEQFF. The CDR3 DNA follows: TGTGCCAGCAGCTTTAAAGGAGGTGGCAATGAGCAGTTCTTC.

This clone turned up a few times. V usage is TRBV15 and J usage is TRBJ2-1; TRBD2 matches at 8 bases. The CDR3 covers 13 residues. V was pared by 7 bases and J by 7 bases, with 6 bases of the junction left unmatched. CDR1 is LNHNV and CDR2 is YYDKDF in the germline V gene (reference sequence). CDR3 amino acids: CATTLGLANEQFF. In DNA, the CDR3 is TGTGCCACCACCCTCGGACTAGCTAATGAGCAGTTCTTC.

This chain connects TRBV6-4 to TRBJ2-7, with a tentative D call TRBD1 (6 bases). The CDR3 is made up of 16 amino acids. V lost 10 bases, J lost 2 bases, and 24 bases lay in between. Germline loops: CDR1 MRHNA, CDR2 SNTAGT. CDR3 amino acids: CATTDRGRSLPYEQYF. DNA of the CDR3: TGTGCCACCACGGACAGAGGACGTTCCCTTCCCTACGAGCAGTACTTC.

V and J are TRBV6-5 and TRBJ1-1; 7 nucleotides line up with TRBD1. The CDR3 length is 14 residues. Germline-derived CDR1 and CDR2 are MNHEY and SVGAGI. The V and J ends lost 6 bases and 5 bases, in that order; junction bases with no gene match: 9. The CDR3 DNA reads TGTGCCAGCAGAAGGACAGGCCCCTGGACTGAAGCTTTCTTT. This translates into CASRRTGPWTEAFF.

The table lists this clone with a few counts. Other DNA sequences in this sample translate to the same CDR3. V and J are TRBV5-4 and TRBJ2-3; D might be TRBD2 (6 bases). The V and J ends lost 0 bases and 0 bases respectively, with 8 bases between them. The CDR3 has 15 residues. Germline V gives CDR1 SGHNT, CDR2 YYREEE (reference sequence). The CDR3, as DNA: TGTGCCAGCAGCTTGGGCGGGACTAGCACAGATACGCAGTATTTT. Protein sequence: CASSLGGTSTDTQYF.

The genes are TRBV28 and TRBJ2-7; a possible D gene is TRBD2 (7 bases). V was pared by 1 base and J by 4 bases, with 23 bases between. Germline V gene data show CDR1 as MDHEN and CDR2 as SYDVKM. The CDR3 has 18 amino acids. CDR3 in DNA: TGTGCCAGCAGTTTATACCCATACCGGGGGGCGGGGGTTTACGAGCAGTACTTC. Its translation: CASSLYPYRGAGVYEQYF.

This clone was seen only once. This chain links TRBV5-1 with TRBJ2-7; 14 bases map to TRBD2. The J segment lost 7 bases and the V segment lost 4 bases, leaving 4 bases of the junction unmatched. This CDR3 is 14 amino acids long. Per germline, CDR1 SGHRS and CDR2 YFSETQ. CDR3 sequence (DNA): TGCGCCAGCAGCCAGGGACTAGCGGGAGTTGAGCAGTACTTC. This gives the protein CASSQGLAGVEQYF.

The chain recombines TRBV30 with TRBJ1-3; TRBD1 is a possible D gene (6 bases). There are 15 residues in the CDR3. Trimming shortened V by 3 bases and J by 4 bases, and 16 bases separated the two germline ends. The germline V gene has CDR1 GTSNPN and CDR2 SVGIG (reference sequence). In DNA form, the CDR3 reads TGTGCCTGGAGGGTCATACAGGGTCTCGGAAACACCATATATTTT. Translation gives CAWRVIQGLGNTIYF.

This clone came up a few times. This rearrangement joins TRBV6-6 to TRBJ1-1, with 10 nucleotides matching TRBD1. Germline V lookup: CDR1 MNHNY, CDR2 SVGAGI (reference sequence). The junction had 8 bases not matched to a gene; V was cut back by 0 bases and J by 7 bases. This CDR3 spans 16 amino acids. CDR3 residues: CASSYSEGQGRIEAFF. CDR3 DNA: TGTGCCAGCAGTTACTCCGAGGGACAGGGGCGGATTGAAGCTTTCTTT.

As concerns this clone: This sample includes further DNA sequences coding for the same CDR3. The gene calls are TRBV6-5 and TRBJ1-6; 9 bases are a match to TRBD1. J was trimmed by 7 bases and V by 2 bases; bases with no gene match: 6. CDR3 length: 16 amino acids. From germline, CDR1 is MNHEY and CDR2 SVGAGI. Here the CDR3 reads CASSYHPGTGNSPLHF. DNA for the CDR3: TGTGCCAGCAGTTACCACCCCGGGACAGGGAATTCACCCCTCCACTTT.

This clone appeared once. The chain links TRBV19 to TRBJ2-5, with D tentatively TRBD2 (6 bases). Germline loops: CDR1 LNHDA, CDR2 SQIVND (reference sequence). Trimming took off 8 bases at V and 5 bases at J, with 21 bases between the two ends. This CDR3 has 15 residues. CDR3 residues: CASCGHSGAGETQYF. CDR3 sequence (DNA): TGTGCCAGTTGTGGTCACAGTGGGGCGGGGGAGACCCAGTACTTC.

CDR3: CASSPRQGAKNEQFF. CDR3 DNA: TGTGCCAGCAGCCCTCGACAGGGGGCAAAAAATGAGCAGTTCTTC. The J gene is TRBJ2-1, the V gene TRBV7-8; 10 nucleotides align to TRBD1. J gave up 7 bases and V 5 bases, and 8 bases lay outside the gene matches. The CDR3 is 15 amino acids. Germline V gene lookup returns CDR1 SGHVS and CDR2 FQNEAQ.